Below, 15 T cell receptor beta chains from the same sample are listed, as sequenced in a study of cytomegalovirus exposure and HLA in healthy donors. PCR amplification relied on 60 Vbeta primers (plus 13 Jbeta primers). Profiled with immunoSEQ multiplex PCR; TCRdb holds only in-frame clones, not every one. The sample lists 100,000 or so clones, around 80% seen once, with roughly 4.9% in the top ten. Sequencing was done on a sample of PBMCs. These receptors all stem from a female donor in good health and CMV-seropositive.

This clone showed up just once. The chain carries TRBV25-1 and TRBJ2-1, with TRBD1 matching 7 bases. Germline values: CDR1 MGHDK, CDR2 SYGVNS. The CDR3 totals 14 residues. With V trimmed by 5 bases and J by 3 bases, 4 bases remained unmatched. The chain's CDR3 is CASSLPGGYNEQFF. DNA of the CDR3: TGTGCCAGCAGTCTACCAGGGGGCTACAATGAGCAGTTCTTC.

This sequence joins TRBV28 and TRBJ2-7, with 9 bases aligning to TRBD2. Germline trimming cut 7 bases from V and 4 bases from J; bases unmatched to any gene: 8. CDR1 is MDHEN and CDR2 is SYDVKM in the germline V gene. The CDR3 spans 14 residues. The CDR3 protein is CASTSAGGVYEQYF. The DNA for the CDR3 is TGTGCCAGCACTTCGGCGGGAGGGGTGTACGAGCAGTACTTC. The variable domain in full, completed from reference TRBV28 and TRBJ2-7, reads DVKVTQSSRYLVKRTGEKVFLECVQDMDHENMFWYRQDPGLGLRLIYFSYDVKMKEKGDIPEGYSVSREKKERFSLILESASTNQTSMYLCASTSAGGVYEQYFGPGTRLTVT.

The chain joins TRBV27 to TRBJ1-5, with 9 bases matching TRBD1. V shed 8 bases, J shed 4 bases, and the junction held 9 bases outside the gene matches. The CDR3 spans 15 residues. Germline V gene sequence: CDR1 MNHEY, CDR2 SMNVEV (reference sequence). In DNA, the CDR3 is TGTGCCAGCGGTCCACAGGGGGCGCGAAATCAGCCCCAGCATTTT. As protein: CASGPQGARNQPQHF.

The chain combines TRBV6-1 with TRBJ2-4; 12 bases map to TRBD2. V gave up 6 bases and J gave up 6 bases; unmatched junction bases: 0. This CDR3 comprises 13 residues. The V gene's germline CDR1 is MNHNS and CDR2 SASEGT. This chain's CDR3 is CASRLAGGNIQYF. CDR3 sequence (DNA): TGTGCCAGCAGACTAGCGGGAGGAAACATTCAGTACTTC.

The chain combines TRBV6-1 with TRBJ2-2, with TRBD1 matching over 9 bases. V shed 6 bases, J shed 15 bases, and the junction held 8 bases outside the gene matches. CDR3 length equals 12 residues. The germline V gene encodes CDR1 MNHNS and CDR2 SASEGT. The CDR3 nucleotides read TGTGCCAGCAGGATGGGACAGGGTGGGGTGTTTTTT. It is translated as CASRMGQGGVFF.

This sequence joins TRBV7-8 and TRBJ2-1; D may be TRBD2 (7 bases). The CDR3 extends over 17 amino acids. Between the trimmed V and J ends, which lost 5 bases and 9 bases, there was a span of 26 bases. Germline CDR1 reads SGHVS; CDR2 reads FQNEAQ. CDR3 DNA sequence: TGTGCCAGCAGCCCAAGACTAAGCCGGGGGAGGGGGGTTGAGCAGTTCTTC. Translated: CASSPRLSRGRGVEQFF.

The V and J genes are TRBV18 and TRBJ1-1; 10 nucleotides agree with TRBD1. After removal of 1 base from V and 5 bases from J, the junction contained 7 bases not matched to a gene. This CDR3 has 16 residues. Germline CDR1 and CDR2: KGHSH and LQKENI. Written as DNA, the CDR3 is TGTGCCAGCTCACCACTGACAGGGGGCGCGGGGACTGAAGCTTTCTTT. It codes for CASSPLTGGAGTEAFF.

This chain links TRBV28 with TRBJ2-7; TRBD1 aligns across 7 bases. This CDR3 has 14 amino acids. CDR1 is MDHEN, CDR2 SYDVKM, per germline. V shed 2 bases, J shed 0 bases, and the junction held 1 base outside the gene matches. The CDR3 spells CASSLTGDSYEQYF. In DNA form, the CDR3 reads TGTGCCAGCAGTTTAACAGGGGACTCCTACGAGCAGTACTTC. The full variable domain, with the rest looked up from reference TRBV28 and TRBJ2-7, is DVKVTQSSRYLVKRTGEKVFLECVQDMDHENMFWYRQDPGLGLRLIYFSYDVKMKEKGDIPEGYSVSREKKERFSLILESASTNQTSMYLCASSLTGDSYEQYFGPGTRLTVT.

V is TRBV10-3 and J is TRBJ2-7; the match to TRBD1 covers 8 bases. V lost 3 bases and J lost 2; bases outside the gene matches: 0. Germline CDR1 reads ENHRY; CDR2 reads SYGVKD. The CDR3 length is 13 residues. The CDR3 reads CAISEQGAYEQYF. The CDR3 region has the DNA TGTGCCATCAGTGAACAGGGGGCCTACGAGCAGTACTTC.

The CDR3 DNA reads TGTGCCAGCAGCTTGTTAGACGGGGAGCTGTTTTTT. This gives the protein CASSLLDGELFF. The chain combines TRBV5-6 with TRBJ2-2; no definite D call. This CDR3 contains 12 residues. V shed 1 base and J shed 7 bases, with 5 bases lying between them. Germline loops: CDR1 SGHDT, CDR2 YYEEEE. Supplemented by reference TRBV5-6 and TRBJ2-2, the full variable domain reads DAGVTQSPTHLIKTRGQQVTLRCSPKSGHDTVSWYQQALGQGPQFIFQYYEEEERQRGNFPDRFSGHQFPNYSSELNVNALLLGDSALYLCASSLLDGELFFGEGSRLTVL.

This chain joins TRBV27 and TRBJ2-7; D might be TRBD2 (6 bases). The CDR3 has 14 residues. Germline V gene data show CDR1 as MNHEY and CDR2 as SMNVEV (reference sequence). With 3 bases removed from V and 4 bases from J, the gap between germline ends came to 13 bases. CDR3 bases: TGTGCCAGCAGTTTTGGCCTCGGAGGGTACGAGCAGTACTTC. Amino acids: CASSFGLGGYEQYF.

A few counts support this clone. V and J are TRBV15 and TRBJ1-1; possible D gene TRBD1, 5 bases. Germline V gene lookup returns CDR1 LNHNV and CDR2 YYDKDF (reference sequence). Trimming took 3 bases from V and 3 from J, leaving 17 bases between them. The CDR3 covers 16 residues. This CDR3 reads CATSSFLGGVDTEAFF. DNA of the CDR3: TGTGCCACCAGCAGTTTTTTGGGGGGGGTAGACACTGAAGCTTTCTTT.

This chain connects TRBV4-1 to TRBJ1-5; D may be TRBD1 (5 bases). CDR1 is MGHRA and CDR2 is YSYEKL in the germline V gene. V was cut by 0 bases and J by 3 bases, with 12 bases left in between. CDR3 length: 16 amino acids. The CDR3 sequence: CASSQEGGTLNQPQHF. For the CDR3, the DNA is TGCGCCAGCAGCCAAGAGGGGGGGACTCTCAATCAGCCCCAGCATTTT.

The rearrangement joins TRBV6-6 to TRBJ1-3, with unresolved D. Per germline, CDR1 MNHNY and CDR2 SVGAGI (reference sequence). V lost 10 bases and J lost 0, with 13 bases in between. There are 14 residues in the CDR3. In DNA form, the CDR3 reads TGTGCCATCAGCCCCGAGGGCTCTGGAAACACCATATATTTT. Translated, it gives CAISPEGSGNTIYF.

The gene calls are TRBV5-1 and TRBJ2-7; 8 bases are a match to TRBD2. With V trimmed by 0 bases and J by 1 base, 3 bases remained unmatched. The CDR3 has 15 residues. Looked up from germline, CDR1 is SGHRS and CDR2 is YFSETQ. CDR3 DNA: TGCGCCAGCAGCTTGGGTAGCGGGAAGTCCTACGAGCAGTACTTC. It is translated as CASSLGSGKSYEQYF.